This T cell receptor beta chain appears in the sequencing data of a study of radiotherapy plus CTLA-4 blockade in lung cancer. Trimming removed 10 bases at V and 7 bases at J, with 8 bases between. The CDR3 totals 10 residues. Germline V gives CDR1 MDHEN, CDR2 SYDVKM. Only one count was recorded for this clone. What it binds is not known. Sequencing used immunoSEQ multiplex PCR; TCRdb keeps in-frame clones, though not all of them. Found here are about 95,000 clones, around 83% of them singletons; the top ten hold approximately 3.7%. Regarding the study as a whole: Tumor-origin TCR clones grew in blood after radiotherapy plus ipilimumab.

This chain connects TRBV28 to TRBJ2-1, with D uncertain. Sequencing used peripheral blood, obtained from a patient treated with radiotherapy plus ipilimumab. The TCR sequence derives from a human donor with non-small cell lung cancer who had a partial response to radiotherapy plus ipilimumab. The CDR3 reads CATYGNEQFF. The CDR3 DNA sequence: TGTGCCACCTACGGGAATGAGCAGTTCTTC.